This TCR beta chain was documented in a study of metastatic and nonmetastatic thyroid tumors. Study at large: Blood and tumor or nodule tissue repertoires from malignant and benign thyroid patients were compared.

TCRdb reprocessed the PCR reads using MiXCR. The sample contains 53,000 or so clones, roughly 20% of which appear only once. General observations from the study: According to reports, the diversity of TCR beta was significantly higher in malignant thyroid tumors than in benign nodules, and this held in both blood and tumor samples.

Thyroid surgery had not been preceded by any treatment in any patient. This clone was counted at least ten times. The target antigen is unknown. Other DNA sequences in the same sample also yield this CDR3. The ends were cut back, 3 bases at V and 5 bases at J, with 10 bases in the middle. The CDR3 sequence is 12 residues long. Germline CDR1 reads DFQATT; CDR2 reads SNEGSKA (reference sequence). This chain joins TRBV20-1 and TRBJ1-2; no firm D call. What was sequenced was blood. The receptor was isolated from a female donor with papillary thyroid cancer or a benign thyroid nodule (not recorded which). Some clones in this sample may be carry-over from other donors' samples. The CDR3: CSASASNYGYTF. CDR3 in DNA: TGCAGTGCTAGCGCGTCCAATTATGGCTACACCTTC.